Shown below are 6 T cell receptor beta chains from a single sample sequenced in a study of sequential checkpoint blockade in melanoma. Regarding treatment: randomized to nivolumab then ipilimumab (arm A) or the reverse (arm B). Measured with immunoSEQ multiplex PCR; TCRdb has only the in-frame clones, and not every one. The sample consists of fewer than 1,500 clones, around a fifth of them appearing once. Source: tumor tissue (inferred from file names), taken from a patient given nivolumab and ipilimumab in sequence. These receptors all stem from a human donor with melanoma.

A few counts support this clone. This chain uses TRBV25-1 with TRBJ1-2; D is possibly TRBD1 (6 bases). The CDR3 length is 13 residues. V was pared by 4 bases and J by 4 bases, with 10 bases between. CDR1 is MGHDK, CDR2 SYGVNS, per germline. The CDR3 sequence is CASSGWGAYGYTF. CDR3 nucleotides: TGTGCCAGCAGTGGATGGGGGGCCTATGGCTACACCTTC.

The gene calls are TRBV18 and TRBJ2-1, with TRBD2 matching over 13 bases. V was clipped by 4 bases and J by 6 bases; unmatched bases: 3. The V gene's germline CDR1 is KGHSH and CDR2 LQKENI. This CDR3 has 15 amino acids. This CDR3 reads CASSQTSGGTNEQFF. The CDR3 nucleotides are TGTGCCAGCTCACAGACTAGCGGGGGGACCAATGAGCAGTTCTTC.

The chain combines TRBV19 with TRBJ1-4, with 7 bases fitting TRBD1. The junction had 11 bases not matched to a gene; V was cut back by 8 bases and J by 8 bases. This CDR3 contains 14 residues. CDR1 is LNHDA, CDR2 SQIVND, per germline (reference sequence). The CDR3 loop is CASSTGRKEEKLFF. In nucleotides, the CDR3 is TGTGCCAGTTCGACAGGGAGAAAAGAAGAAAAACTGTTTTTT.

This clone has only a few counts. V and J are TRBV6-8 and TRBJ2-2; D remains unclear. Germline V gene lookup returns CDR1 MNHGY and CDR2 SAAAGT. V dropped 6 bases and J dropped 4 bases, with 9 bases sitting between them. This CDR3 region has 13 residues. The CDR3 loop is CASRQTTTGELFF. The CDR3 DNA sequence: TGTGCCAGCAGGCAGACAACCACCGGGGAGCTGTTTTTT.

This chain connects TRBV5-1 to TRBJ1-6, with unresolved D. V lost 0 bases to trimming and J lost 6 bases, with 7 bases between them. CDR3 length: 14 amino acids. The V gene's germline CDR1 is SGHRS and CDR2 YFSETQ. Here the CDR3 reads CASSLGRLNSPLHF. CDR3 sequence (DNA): TGCGCCAGCAGCTTGGGAAGACTTAATTCACCCCTCCACTTT.

CDR3 DNA sequence: TGTGCCAGCAGTTACTCAGGGGAAATCTACGAGCAGTACTTC. Protein product: CASSYSGEIYEQYF. The chain is built from TRBV6-8 and TRBJ2-7; weak D call: TRBD1 (5 bases). This CDR3 is 14 amino acids long. Per the germline V gene, CDR1 is MNHGY and CDR2 is SAAAGT. The germline V and J ends were trimmed by 0 bases and 3 bases, with 9 bases remaining between them.